Listed here are 15 T cell receptor beta chains from one sample, sequenced in a study of Tregs in tolerant kidney transplant recipients. Sequencing was performed with immunoSEQ multiplex PCR; in TCRdb, only in-frame clones are kept and a portion is missing. Of tens of thousands of clones listed, around 83% were seen once; the top ten hold about 4%. The specimen was CD4+ T cells from blood. These receptors were taken from a human donor in good health.

The gene calls are TRBV4-3 and TRBJ1-2; D might be TRBD1 (5 bases). CDR3 size: 17 residues. Deletions cut 0 bases from V and 2 bases from J, with 16 bases between. The germline CDR1 and CDR2 sequences are LGHNA and YSLEER. DNA of the CDR3: TGCGCCAGCAGCCAAGACGGGGACGGTATGGGGAACTATGGCTACACCTTC. Residues: CASSQDGDGMGNYGYTF.

V and J are TRBV6-6 and TRBJ2-7; unclear D gene. The germline CDR1 and CDR2 sequences are MNHNY and SVGAGI (reference sequence). This CDR3 is built from 11 residues. The V and J ends lost 2 bases and 5 bases respectively, with 4 bases between them. The CDR3 spells CASSYRDEQYF. As DNA, the CDR3 is TGTGCCAGCAGTTACCGGGACGAGCAGTACTTC.

The rearrangement joins TRBV5-8 to TRBJ1-5, with unresolved D. Trimming left V 1 base short and J 6 bases short, with 5 bases between. The CDR3 has 12 amino acids. CDR1 and CDR2 from the germline V gene are SGHTS and YDEGEE. DNA for the CDR3: TGTGCCAGCAGCTTGTACGGTCAGCCCCAGCATTTT. Amino acids: CASSLYGQPQHF.

This clone was picked up a small number of times. The chain carries TRBV11-2 and TRBJ1-1; D not certain. The CDR3 loop spans 13 amino acids. Trimming pared 1 base from V and 0 bases from J, leaving 3 bases between. CDR1 and CDR2 from the germline V gene are SGHAT and FQNNGV. The DNA for the CDR3 is TGTGCCAGCAGCTTAGGGGTGAACACTGAAGCTTTCTTT. Residues: CASSLGVNTEAFF.

The chain combines TRBV4-2 with TRBJ2-7; 7 bases match TRBD1. The germline V gene encodes CDR1 LGHNA and CDR2 YNFKEQ. The CDR3 loop spans 15 amino acids. V was clipped by 0 bases and J by 4 bases; unmatched bases: 6. This CDR3 reads CASSQDGTDPYEQYF. CDR3 nucleotide sequence: TGTGCCAGCAGCCAAGATGGGACAGACCCTTACGAGCAGTACTTC.

The V call is TRBV10-3, the J call TRBJ1-1; D remains unclear. Germline-derived CDR1 and CDR2 are ENHRY and SYGVKD. V gave up 2 bases and J gave up 0 bases, with 7 bases separating them. This CDR3 has 14 residues. The DNA for the CDR3 is TGTGCCATCAGTGAGGGGCGCCTGAACACTGAAGCTTTCTTT. Its protein is CAISEGRLNTEAFF.

V gene TRBV4-1 combines with J gene TRBJ2-3; D remains ambiguous. V was pared by 1 base and J by 3 bases, with 11 bases between. The CDR3 contains 15 residues. CDR1 and CDR2 (germline): MGHRA, YSYEKL. CDR3 nucleotide sequence: TGCGCCAGCAGCCAAGTGGCCTTGAGTACAGATACGCAGTATTTT. Amino acid sequence: CASSQVALSTDTQYF.

This clone was detected once. The V gene is TRBV7-6, the J gene TRBJ1-3; D is unclear. The CDR3 spans 13 residues. V was pared by 7 bases and J by 0 bases, with 7 bases between. Germline-derived CDR1 and CDR2 are SGHVS and FNYEAQ. The CDR3 here is CASTASSGNTIYF. The CDR3 nucleotides are TGTGCCAGCACCGCGAGCTCTGGAAACACCATATATTTT.

This clone was detected a few times. The CDR3 DNA follows: TGTGCCAGCAGCTTGAATAGGGACCGCAAAGATACGCAGTATTTT. Translating gives CASSLNRDRKDTQYF. The genes are TRBV5-5 and TRBJ2-3; D might be TRBD1 or TRBD2, each matching 5 bases. Deletions cut 1 base from V and 5 bases from J, with 14 bases between. Germline loops: CDR1 SGHKS, CDR2 YYEKEE (reference sequence). This CDR3 comprises 15 residues.

This chain joins TRBV2 and TRBJ2-2; tentatively, D is TRBD1 (5 bases). Per the germline V gene, CDR1 is SNHLY and CDR2 is FYNNEI. V gave up 6 bases and J gave up 1 base, with 9 bases separating them. The CDR3 runs to 14 residues. CDR3 nucleotides: TGTGCCAGCAGCTCAACAGGGAACACCGGGGAGCTGTTTTTT. Protein sequence: CASSSTGNTGELFF. The entire variable domain, with the rest obtained from reference TRBV2 and TRBJ2-2, is as follows: EPEVTQTPSHQVTQMGQEVILRCVPISNHLYFYWYRQILGQKVEFLVSFYNNEISEKSEIFDDQFSVERPDGSNFTLKIRSTKLEDSAMYFCASSSTGNTGELFFGEGSRLTVL.

The chain has TRBV14 and TRBJ1-2, with D possibly matching TRBD1 (6 bases). V was shortened by 1 base and J by 4 bases, with 16 bases between the two germline ends. The CDR3 is 16 amino acids. Germline CDR1 is SGHDN and CDR2 is FVKESK. The CDR3 spells CASSQGSARGAYGYTF. DNA of the CDR3: TGTGCCAGCAGCCAAGGGTCGGCCAGGGGAGCCTATGGCTACACCTTC. The full variable domain, in which reference TRBV14 and TRBJ1-2 provide the parts outside the CDR3, is EAGVTQFPSHSVIEKGQTVTLRCDPISGHDNLYWYRRVMGKEIKFLLHFVKESKQDESGMPNNRFLAERTGGTYSTLKVQPAELEDSGVYFCASSQGSARGAYGYTFGSGTRLTVV.

This clone was seen only once. The CDR3 DNA is TGTGCCACCAGCAGAGACCCCATGAGGGCATCTAATGAAAAACTGTTTTTT. This encodes CATSRDPMRASNEKLFF. This chain uses TRBV15 with TRBJ1-4; D not resolved. The V end was cut by 0 bases, the J end by 3 bases, with 14 bases between. The germline CDR1 and CDR2 sequences are LNHNV and YYDKDF (reference sequence). The CDR3 has 17 residues.

V gene TRBV6-6 combines with J gene TRBJ1-1; D is undetermined. V was pared by 1 base and J by 1 base, with 7 bases between. This CDR3 is built from 14 residues. CDR1 and CDR2 (germline): MNHNY, SVGAGI (reference sequence). CDR3 amino acids: CASSYFKSNTEAFF. CDR3 nucleotide sequence: TGTGCCAGCAGTTACTTCAAGTCGAACACTGAAGCTTTCTTT.

The J gene is TRBJ2-5, the V gene TRBV2; D call uncertain. The CDR3 consists of 10 residues. In germline, CDR1 is SNHLY, CDR2 FYNNEI. V gave up 9 bases and J gave up 2 bases, with 4 bases separating them. DNA of the CDR3: TGTGCCAGTACACAAGAGACCCAGTACTTC. Amino acid sequence: CASTQETQYF. Together with reference TRBV2 and TRBJ2-5, the CDR3 gives the full variable domain: EPEVTQTPSHQVTQMGQEVILRCVPISNHLYFYWYRQILGQKVEFLVSFYNNEISEKSEIFDDQFSVERPDGSNFTLKIRSTKLEDSAMYFCASTQETQYFGPGTRLLVL.

The chain carries TRBV30 and TRBJ1-2; 8 bases map to TRBD1. V gave up 2 bases and J gave up 8 bases; unmatched junction bases: 7. The CDR3 consists of 13 residues. The germline CDR1 and CDR2 sequences are GTSNPN and SVGIG (reference sequence). CDR3 amino acids: CAWSHEDRDGYTF. In DNA form, the CDR3 reads TGTGCCTGGAGTCACGAGGACAGGGACGGCTACACCTTC.